The 6 T cell receptor beta chains reported below all come from one sample, sequenced in a study of radiotherapy plus CTLA-4 blockade in lung cancer. Only in-frame clones appear in the TCRdb table, and some are missing; sequencing was by immunoSEQ multiplex PCR. The data contain 81,000 or so clones, more than 60% of them singletons. Material: peripheral blood, obtained from a patient treated with radiotherapy plus ipilimumab. The receptors shown here come from a human donor with non-small cell lung cancer whose response to radiotherapy plus ipilimumab could not be evaluated. Some clones in this sample may be carry-over from other donors' samples.

V and J are TRBV15 and TRBJ1-2, with TRBD1 matching over 9 bases. The CDR3 has 17 amino acids. V lost 0 bases, J lost 4 bases, and 9 bases stayed unmatched. Germline V gives CDR1 LNHNV, CDR2 YYDKDF (reference sequence). CDR3 sequence (DNA): TGTGCCACCAGCAGAGAACCCGGACAGGGGAATATCTATGGCTACACCTTC. Residues: CATSREPGQGNIYGYTF. The full variable domain, its missing parts supplied by reference TRBV15 and TRBJ1-2, is DAMVIQNPRYQVTQFGKPVTLSCSQTLNHNVMYWYQQKSSQAPKLLFHYYDKDFNNEADTPDNFQSRRPNTSFCFLDIRSPGLGDTAMYLCATSREPGQGNIYGYTFGSGTRLTVV.

Only one count was recorded for this clone. The V gene is TRBV18, the J gene TRBJ1-2, with 8 bases that match TRBD1. The CDR3 is 15 amino acids. Germline CDR1 reads KGHSH; CDR2 reads LQKENI. Trimming cost V 3 bases and J 4 bases; bases outside gene matches: 7. CDR3 protein: CASSPPRTGTYGYTF. CDR3 bases: TGTGCCAGCTCACCCCCCCGGACAGGGACCTATGGCTACACCTTC.

The V gene is TRBV19, the J gene TRBJ2-1; 13 nucleotides match TRBD2. The CDR3 extends over 14 amino acids. The germline V gene encodes CDR1 LNHDA and CDR2 SQIVND (reference sequence). Losses at the gene ends were 9 bases for V and 8 bases for J; bases not matched to a gene: 7. DNA of the CDR3: TGTGCCAGCCGACTAGCGGGGGGCAACGATGAGCAGTTCTTC. It is translated as CASRLAGGNDEQFF.

The chain recombines TRBV6-5 with TRBJ1-1; D is unresolved. V lost 3 bases to trimming and J lost 2 bases, with 10 bases between them. Germline V CDR1 and CDR2: MNHEY, SVGAGI. The CDR3 sequence is 14 residues long. CDR3 nucleotide sequence: TGTGCCAGCAGTTATAGTTCCCTTAACACTGAAGCTTTCTTT. This codes for CASSYSSLNTEAFF.

This chain uses TRBV7-6 with TRBJ2-5, with a tentative D call TRBD2 (5 bases). Looked up from germline, CDR1 is SGHVS and CDR2 is FNYEAQ. This CDR3 is 16 amino acids long. V was cut by 5 bases and J by 1 base, with 17 bases left in between. CDR3 bases: TGTGCCAGCAGCCTCGGACGGACTTCCGTCCAAGAGACCCAGTACTTC. Translating it yields CASSLGRTSVQETQYF.

The chain employs TRBV19 and TRBJ1-5, with 7 bases lining up with TRBD1. Germline V CDR1 and CDR2: LNHDA, SQIVND (reference sequence). The J segment lost 2 bases and the V segment lost 5 bases, leaving 6 bases of the junction unmatched. The CDR3 runs 15 residues. The CDR3 DNA follows: TGTGCCAGTAGTCCACAGGGGATGGGCAATCAGCCCCAGCATTTT. Protein: CASSPQGMGNQPQHF.